This T cell receptor beta chain derives from a study of cytomegalovirus exposure and HLA in healthy donors. Study-wide results and caveats: A later analysis found that most CMV-associated TCR beta chains appeared HLA-restricted. Information on immune exposure was restricted to one variable (CMV serostatus).

Primers: 60 Vbeta forward and 13 Jbeta reverse. TCRdb keeps only in-frame clones here, not all; method: immunoSEQ multiplex PCR. The sample consists of approximately 150,000 clones, around 77% of them appearing once. In regard to this clone: Antigen unknown.

V lost 3 bases to trimming and J lost 8 bases; unmatched junction nucleotides: 6. The CDR3 runs 14 residues. The V gene's germline CDR1 is SEHNR and CDR2 FQNEAQ (reference sequence). The sequence was collected from an older woman in good health and CMV-seronegative. This chain connects TRBV7-9 to TRBJ2-1; 8 nucleotides align to TRBD2. The sample comprised PBMCs. CDR3 DNA: TGTGCCAGCAGCTTTACTAGCGGCGACGATGAGCAGTTCTTC. Encoded protein: CASSFTSGDDEQFF.